The following is a T cell receptor beta chain sequence with its context. Its antigen is as yet unknown. The data were obtained in a study of CD8 T cells in ankylosing spondylitis. Study-wide findings and caveats: Made up of eight or nine highly homologous variants, a TCR beta motif appeared characteristic of ankylosing spondylitis blood. Clones tied to disease were said to be significantly enriched in matched ankylosing spondylitis synovial fluid. Clones that were linked to disease were CD8+ and were relatively rare in peripheral blood.

TCRdb called the 5' RACE reads again in MiXCR, with one record for every CDR3 protein. Of about 800,000 distinct CDR3 sequences listed, about 11% were seen once; the top ten hold about 0.5%. The CDR3 spans 16 residues. CDR1 is LNHDA, CDR2 SQIVND, per germline (reference sequence). Trimming removed 4 bases from V and 5 bases from J; junction bases left unmatched: 10. Specimen: blood, either unsorted or a sorted T cell fraction (not recorded which). The chain employs TRBV19 and TRBJ2-1; 8 bases agree with TRBD1. The origin of this receptor is a male donor with ankylosing spondylitis. Here the CDR3 reads CASSTPRGPRNNEQFF. The CDR3 DNA reads as TGTGCCAGTAGTACGCCCAGGGGGCCCCGAAACAATGAGCAGTTCTTC.